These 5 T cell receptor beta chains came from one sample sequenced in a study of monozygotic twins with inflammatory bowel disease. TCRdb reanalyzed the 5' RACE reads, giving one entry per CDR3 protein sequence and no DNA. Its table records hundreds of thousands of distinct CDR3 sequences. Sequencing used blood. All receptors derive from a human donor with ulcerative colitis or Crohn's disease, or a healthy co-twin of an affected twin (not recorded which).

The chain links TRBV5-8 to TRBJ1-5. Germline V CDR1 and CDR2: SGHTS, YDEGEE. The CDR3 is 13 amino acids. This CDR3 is CASSSKGAQPQHF. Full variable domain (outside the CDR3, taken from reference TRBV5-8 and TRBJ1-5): EAGVTQSPTHLIKTRGQQATLRCSPISGHTSVYWYQQALGLGLQFLLWYDEGEERNRGNFPPRFSGRQFPNYSSELNVNALELEDSALYLCASSSKGAQPQHFGDGTRLSIL.

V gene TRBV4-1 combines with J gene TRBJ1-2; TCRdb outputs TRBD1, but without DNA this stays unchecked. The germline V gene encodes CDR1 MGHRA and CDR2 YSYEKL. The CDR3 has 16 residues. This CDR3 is CASSHARDIRAYGYTF.

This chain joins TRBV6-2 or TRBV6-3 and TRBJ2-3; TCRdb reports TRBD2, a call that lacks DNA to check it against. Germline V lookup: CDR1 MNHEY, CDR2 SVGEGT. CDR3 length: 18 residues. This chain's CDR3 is CASRPSGRIRASTDTQYF.

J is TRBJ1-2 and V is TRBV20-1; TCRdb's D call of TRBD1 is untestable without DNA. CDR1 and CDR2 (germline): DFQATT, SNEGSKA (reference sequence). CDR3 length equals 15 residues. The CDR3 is CSARPNTGGGYGYTF.

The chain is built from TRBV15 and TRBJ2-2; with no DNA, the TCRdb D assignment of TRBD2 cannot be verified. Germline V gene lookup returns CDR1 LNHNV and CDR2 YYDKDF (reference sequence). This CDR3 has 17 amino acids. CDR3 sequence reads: CATSGYKTSGSPGELFF.